This is a list of T cell receptor beta chains from one sample in a study of CD8+ T cells in alopecia areata. Repertoires were generated with immunoSEQ multiplex PCR, while TCRdb's copy carries only in-frame clones and drops some. Altogether a few thousand clones are present, 55% to 70% being singletons, with the ten largest covering around a tenth. Material for sequencing was skin. The source is a human donor in good health. Both conserved end residues are part of each CDR3. The order of the fields is J gene, D gene, clone size, V gene, CDR3 protein, CDR3 DNA. D genes are given only for firm matches. The size entry is marked missing in some rows and otherwise reads once, few, many or a size class.

TRBJ2-7 | . | . | TRBV6-1 | CASRRDGPYEQYF | TGTGCCAGCAGGCGGGACGGCCCCTACGAGCAGTACTTC
TRBJ2-3 | TRBD2 | few | TRBV2 | CASSRGLVRDTQYF | TGTGCCAGCAGCCGCGGACTAGTCCGAGATACGCAGTATTTT
TRBJ2-7 | . | few | TRBV6-6 | CASSSKGREQYF | TGTGCCAGCAGTTCCAAGGGTCGGGAGCAGTACTTC
TRBJ2-1 | . | few | TRBV4-3 | CASSQEINNEQFF | TGCGCCAGCAGCCAAGAAATTAACAATGAGCAGTTCTTC
TRBJ2-1 | TRBD2 | . | TRBV9 | CASSPASGGKTEQFF | TGTGCCAGCAGCCCAGCTAGCGGGGGAAAGACTGAGCAGTTCTTC
TRBJ1-2 | . | few | TRBV6-1 | CASSEFGTPFDGYTF | TGTGCCAGCAGTGAATTCGGGACACCCTTTGACGGCTACACCTTC
TRBJ2-1 | TRBD2 | . | TRBV4-1 | CASSHSRGTSNANEQFF | TGCGCCAGCAGCCACAGTCGAGGGACTAGCAACGCCAATGAGCAGTTCTTC
TRBJ2-7 | TRBD2 | few | TRBV28 | CASRPGGEHEQYF | TGTGCCAGCAGGCCGGGGGGGGAGCACGAGCAGTACTTC
TRBJ2-1 | TRBD1 | . | TRBV6-1 | CASSERTGLALDEQFF | TGTGCCAGCAGCGAAAGGACAGGTCTCGCTTTGGATGAGCAGTTCTTC
TRBJ1-2 | . | few | TRBV19 | CASTDPDHIYGYTF | TGTGCCAGTACCGACCCGGACCATATCTATGGCTACACCTTC
TRBJ1-3 | . | . | TRBV5-5 | CASSLVWGAGNTIYF | TGTGCCAGCAGCTTGGTTTGGGGGGCAGGAAACACCATATATTTT
TRBJ2-1 | TRBD2 | . | TRBV29-1 | CSVNGERGASYNEQFF | TGCAGCGTTAATGGGGAGCGGGGGGCCTCCTACAATGAGCAGTTCTTC
TRBJ1-2 | . | . | TRBV18 | CASSPSRGEIYGYTF | TGTGCCAGCTCACCGTCCAGGGGTGAAATCTATGGCTACACCTTC
TRBJ2-7 | . | few | TRBV7-2 | CASSFGQFFNEQYF | TGTGCCAGCAGCTTCGGGCAGTTCTTCAACGAGCAGTACTTC
TRBJ2-3 | . | . | TRBV10-3 | CAISDSTDTQYF | TGTGCCATCAGTGACAGCACAGATACGCAGTATTTT
TRBJ2-7 | TRBD1 | . | TRBV28 | CASSHLRDRGEQYF | TGTGCCAGCAGTCATCTCCGGGACAGAGGCGAGCAGTACTTC
TRBJ2-5 | . | . | TRBV11-2 | CASSSFTGIQETQYF | TGTGCCAGCAGCTCATTCACTGGGATCCAAGAGACCCAGTACTTC
TRBJ2-6 | . | . | TRBV5-1 | CASRPVESGANVLTF | TGCGCCAGCAGACCCGTGGAATCTGGGGCCAACGTCCTGACTTTC
TRBJ1-4 | . | . | TRBV7-2 | CASSLGGGNEKLFF | TGTGCCAGCAGCCTCGGTGGGGGAAATGAAAAACTGTTTTTT
TRBJ2-1 | . | few | TRBV23-1 | CASSRLRRCSSYNEQFF | TGCGCCAGCAGTCGTCTAAGGAGGTGCAGCTCCTACAATGAGCAGTTCTTC
TRBJ1-3 | . | . | TRBV28 | CASSLLYPGGNTIYF | TGTGCCAGCAGTTTATTGTATCCGGGGGGAAACACCATATATTTT